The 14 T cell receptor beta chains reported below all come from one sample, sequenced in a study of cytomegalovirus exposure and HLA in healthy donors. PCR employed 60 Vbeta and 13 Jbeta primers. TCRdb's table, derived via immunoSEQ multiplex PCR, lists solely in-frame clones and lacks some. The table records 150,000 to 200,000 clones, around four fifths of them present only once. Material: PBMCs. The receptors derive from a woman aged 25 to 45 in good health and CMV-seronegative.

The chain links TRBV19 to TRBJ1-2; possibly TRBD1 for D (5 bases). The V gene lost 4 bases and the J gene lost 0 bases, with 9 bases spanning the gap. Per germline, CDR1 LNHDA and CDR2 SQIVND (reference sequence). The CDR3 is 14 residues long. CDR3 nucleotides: TGTGCCAGTAGTACCCGACAGACTAACTATGGCTACACCTTC. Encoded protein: CASSTRQTNYGYTF. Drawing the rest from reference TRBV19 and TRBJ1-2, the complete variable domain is DGGITQSPKYLFRKEGQNVTLSCEQNLNHDAMYWYRQDPGQGLRLIYYSQIVNDFQKGDIAEGYSVSREKKESFPLTVTSAQKNPTAFYLCASSTRQTNYGYTFGSGTRLTVV.

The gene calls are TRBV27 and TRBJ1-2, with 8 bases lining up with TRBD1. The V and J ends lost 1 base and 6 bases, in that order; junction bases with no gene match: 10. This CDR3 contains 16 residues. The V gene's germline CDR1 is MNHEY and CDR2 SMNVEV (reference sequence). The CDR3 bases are TGTGCCAGCAGTTTATACCCATCAGGACAGGGACATGGCTACACCTTC. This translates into CASSLYPSGQGHGYTF.

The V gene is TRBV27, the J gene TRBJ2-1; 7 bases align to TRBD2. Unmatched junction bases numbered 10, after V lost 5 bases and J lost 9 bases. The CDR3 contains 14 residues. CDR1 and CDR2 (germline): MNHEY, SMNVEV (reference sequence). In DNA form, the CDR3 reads TGTGCCAGCAGTAGGACTAGTCGGGAGGCTGAGCAGTTCTTC. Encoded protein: CASSRTSREAEQFF.

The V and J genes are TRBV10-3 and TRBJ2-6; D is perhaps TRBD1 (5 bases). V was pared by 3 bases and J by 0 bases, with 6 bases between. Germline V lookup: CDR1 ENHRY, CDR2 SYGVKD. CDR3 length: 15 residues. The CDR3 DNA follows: TGTGCCATCAGTGAACAGGTCTCTGGGGCCAACGTCCTGACTTTC. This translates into CAISEQVSGANVLTF.

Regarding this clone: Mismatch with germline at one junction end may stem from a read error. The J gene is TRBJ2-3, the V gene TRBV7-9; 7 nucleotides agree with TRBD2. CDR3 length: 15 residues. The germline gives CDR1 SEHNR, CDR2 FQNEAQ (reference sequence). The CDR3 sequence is CSSSIPGGATDTQYF. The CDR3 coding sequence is TGTTCCAGCAGCATCCCGGGGGGAGCCACAGATACGCAGTATTTT.

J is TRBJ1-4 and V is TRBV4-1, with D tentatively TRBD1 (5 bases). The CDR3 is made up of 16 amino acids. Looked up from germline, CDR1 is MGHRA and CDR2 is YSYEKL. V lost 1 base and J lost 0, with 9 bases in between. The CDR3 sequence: CASSQARATTNEKLFF. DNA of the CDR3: TGCGCCAGCAGCCAAGCCAGGGCCACAACTAATGAAAAACTGTTTTTT.

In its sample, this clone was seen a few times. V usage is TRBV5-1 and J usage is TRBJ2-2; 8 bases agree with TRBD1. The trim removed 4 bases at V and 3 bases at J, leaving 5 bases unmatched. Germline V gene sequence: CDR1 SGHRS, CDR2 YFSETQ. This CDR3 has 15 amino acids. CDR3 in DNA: TGCGCCAGCAGCCCCAAGACAGGGGACACCGGGGAGCTGTTTTTT. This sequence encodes CASSPKTGDTGELFF. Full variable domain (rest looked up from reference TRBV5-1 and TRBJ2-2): KAGVTQTPRYLIKTRGQQVTLSCSPISGHRSVSWYQQTPGQGLQFLFEYFSETQRNKGNFPGRFSGRQFSNSRSEMNVSTLELGDSALYLCASSPKTGDTGELFFGEGSRLTVL.

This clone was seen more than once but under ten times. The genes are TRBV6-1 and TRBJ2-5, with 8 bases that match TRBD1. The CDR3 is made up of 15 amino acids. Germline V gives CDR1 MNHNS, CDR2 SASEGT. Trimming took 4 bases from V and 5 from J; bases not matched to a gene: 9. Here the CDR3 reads CASSGETGVIETQYF. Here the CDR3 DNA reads TGTGCCAGCAGTGGTGAGACAGGGGTAATCGAGACCCAGTACTTC.

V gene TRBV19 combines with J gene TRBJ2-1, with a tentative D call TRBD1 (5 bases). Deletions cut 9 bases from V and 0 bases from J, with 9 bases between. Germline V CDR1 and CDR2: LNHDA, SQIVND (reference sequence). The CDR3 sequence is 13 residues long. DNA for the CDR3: TGTGCCAGCAGGGAAAGCTCCTACAATGAGCAGTTCTTC. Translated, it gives CASRESSYNEQFF. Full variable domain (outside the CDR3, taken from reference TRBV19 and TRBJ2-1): DGGITQSPKYLFRKEGQNVTLSCEQNLNHDAMYWYRQDPGQGLRLIYYSQIVNDFQKGDIAEGYSVSREKKESFPLTVTSAQKNPTAFYLCASRESSYNEQFFGPGTRLTVL.

CDR3 in DNA: TGTGCCAGCAGCGTAGCCGGATCGGGTGGGTACGAGCAGTACTTC. It translates to CASSVAGSGGYEQYF. This chain uses TRBV9 with TRBJ2-7; no firm D call. The germline gives CDR1 SGDLS, CDR2 YYNGEE. The V end lost 0 bases, the J end lost 4 bases, and 14 bases lay between the germline ends. The CDR3 covers 15 residues.

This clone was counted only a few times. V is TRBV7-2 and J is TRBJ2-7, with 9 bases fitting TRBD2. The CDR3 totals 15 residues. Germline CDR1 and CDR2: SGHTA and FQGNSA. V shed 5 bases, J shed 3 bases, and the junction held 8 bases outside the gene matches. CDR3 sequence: CASSRWRGGLYEQYF. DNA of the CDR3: TGTGCCAGCAGCCGGTGGCGGGGGGGCCTCTACGAGCAGTACTTC.

The CDR3 reads CASRSRTGDTGELFF. The CDR3 DNA reads TGCGCCAGCAGAAGCCGGACAGGGGACACCGGGGAGCTGTTTTTT. The chain combines TRBV5-1 with TRBJ2-2; 9 bases line up with TRBD1. Trimming took 5 bases from V and 3 from J; bases not matched to a gene: 5. In germline, CDR1 is SGHRS, CDR2 YFSETQ. CDR3 length: 15 amino acids.

The CDR3 reads CASSTGTSGGGDTQYF. The DNA for the CDR3 is TGTGCCAGCAGCACGGGGACTAGCGGGGGAGGAGATACGCAGTATTTT. This sequence joins TRBV7-2 and TRBJ2-3, with TRBD2 matching 14 bases. This CDR3 has 16 amino acids. The germline gives CDR1 SGHTA, CDR2 FQGNSA. The J segment lost 5 bases and the V segment lost 5 bases, leaving 6 bases of the junction unmatched.

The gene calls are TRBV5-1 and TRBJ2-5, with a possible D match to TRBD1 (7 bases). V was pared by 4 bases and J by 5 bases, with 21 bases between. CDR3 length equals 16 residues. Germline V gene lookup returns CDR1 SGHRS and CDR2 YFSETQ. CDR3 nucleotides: TGCGCCAGCAGCCCCAACGGAGGGGGCGGTGGGGAGACCCAGTACTTC. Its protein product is CASSPNGGGGGETQYF. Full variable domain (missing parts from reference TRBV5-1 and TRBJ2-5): KAGVTQTPRYLIKTRGQQVTLSCSPISGHRSVSWYQQTPGQGLQFLFEYFSETQRNKGNFPGRFSGRQFSNSRSEMNVSTLELGDSALYLCASSPNGGGGGETQYFGPGTRLLVL.